This T cell receptor beta chain came from a study of T-cell memory formation after mild COVID-19. Study-wide points: Pre-infection memory carried some responding clones, suggesting that cross-reactive memory joined. CD4/CD8 balance held among clones contracting day 15 to 85, and later expanders leaned CD4+. There was no confirmation that second-wave clones peaking on day 37 were SARS-CoV-2 specific.

Points on this clonotype: Its antigen is as yet unknown.

Each CDR3 protein gets one entry after TCRdb re-called the 5' RACE reads with MiXCR. The profile covers hundreds of thousands of distinct CDR3 sequences, with about 20% appearing a single time and around 12% taken by the ten largest. Germline V CDR1 and CDR2: DFQATT, SNEGSKA (reference sequence). V lost 6 bases and J 3 bases, leaving 12 bases between the germline ends. The CDR3 consists of 13 residues. The sample comprised PBMCs or a T cell subset sorted from them (not recorded which). The sequence came from an adult woman who had mild COVID-19 (a few samples of this study predate the infection). Cell type and time point are not known. The chain is built from TRBV20-1 and TRBJ2-1, with D possibly being TRBD1 (6 bases). The CDR3 DNA reads TGCAGTGCCCCAGGGGCCGGCTACAATGAGCAGTTCTTC. Protein product: CSAPGAGYNEQFF.